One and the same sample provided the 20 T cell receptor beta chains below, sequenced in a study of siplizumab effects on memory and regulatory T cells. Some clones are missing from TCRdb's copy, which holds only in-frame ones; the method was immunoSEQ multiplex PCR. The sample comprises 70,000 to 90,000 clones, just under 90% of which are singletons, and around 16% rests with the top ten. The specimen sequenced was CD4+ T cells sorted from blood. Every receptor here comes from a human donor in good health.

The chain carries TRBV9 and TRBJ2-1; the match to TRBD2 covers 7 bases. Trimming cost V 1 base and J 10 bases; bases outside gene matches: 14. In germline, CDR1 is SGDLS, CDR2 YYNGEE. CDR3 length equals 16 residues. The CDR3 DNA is TGTGCCAGCAGCGTATTTGCGTCGGGAGGCCCTCGGGAGCAGTTCTTC. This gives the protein CASSVFASGGPREQFF.

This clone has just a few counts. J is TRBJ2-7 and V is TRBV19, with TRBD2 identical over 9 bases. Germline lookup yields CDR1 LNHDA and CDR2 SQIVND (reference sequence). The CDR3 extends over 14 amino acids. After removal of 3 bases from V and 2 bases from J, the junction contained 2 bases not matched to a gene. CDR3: CASSILAGTYEQYF. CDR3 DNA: TGTGCCAGTAGTATTCTAGCGGGGACCTACGAGCAGTACTTC. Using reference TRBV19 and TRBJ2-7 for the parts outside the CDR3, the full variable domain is DGGITQSPKYLFRKEGQNVTLSCEQNLNHDAMYWYRQDPGQGLRLIYYSQIVNDFQKGDIAEGYSVSREKKESFPLTVTSAQKNPTAFYLCASSILAGTYEQYFGPGTRLTVT.

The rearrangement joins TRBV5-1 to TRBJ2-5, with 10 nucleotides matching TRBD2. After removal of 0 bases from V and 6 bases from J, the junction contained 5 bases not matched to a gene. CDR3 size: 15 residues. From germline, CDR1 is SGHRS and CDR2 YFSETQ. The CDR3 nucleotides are TGCGCCAGCAGCTTGGAAGCGGGAGGGCCCCAGACCCAGTACTTC. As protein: CASSLEAGGPQTQYF.

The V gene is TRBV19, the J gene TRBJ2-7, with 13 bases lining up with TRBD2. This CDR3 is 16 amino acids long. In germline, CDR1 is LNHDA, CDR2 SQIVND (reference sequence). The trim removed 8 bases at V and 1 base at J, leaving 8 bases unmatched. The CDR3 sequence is CASSGLAGLGSYEQYF. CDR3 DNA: TGTGCCAGTTCGGGACTAGCGGGATTGGGTTCCTACGAGCAGTACTTC.

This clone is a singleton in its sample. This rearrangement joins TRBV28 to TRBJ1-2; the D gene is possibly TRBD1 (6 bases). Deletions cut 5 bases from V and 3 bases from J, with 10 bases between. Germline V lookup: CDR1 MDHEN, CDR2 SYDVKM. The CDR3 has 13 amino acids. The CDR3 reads CASSRAGDYGYTF. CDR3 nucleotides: TGTGCCAGCAGTCGGGCAGGGGACTATGGCTACACCTTC.

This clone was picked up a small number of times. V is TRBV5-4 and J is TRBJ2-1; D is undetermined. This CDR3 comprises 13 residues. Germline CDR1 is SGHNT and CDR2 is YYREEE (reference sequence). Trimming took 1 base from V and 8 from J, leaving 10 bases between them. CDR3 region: CASSLMGRDEQFF. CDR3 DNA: TGTGCCAGCAGCTTGATGGGCCGGGATGAGCAGTTCTTC.

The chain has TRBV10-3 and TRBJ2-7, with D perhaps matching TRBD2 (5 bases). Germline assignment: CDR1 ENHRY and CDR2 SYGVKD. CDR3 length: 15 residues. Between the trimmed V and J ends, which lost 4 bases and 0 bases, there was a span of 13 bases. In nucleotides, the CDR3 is TGTGCCATCAGTGGTGGAGGTCTCAGCTCCTACGAGCAGTACTTC. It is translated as CAISGGGLSSYEQYF.

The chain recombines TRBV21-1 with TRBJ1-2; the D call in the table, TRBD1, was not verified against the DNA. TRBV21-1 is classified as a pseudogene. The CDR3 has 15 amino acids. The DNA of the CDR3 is TGTGCCAGCAGCACAAGGACAGGGGGGGACTATGGCTACACCTTC. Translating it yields CASSTRTGGDYGYTF.

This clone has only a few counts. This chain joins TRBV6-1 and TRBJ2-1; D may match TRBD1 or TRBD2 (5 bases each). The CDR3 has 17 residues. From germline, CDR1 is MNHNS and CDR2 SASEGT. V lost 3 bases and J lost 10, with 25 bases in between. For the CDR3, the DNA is TGTGCCAGCAGTGACCTCTTCAGGATTGGACCGGGACGGGAGCAGTTCTTC. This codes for CASSDLFRIGPGREQFF.

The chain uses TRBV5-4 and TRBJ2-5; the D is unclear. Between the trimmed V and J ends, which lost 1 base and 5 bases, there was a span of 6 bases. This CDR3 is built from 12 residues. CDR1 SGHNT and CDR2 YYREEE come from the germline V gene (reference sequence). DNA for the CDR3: TGTGCCAGCAGCTTGTTAGGGGAGACCCAGTACTTC. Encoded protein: CASSLLGETQYF.

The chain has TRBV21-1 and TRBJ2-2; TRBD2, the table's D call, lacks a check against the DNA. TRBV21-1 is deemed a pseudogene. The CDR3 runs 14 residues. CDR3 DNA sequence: TGTGCCAGCAGCGTACGAGGGAGCACCGGGGAGCTGTTTTTT. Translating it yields CASSVRGSTGELFF.

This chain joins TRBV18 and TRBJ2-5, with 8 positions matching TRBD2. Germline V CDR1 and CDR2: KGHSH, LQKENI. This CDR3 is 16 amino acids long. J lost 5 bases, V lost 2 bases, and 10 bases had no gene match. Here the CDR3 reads CASSPASGGRLETQYF. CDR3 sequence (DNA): TGTGCCAGCTCACCAGCCAGCGGCGGGAGGCTGGAGACCCAGTACTTC.

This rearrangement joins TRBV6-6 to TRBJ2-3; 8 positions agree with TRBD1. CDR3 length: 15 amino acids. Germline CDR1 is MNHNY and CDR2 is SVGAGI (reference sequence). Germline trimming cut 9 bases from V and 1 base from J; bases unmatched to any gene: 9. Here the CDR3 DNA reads TGTGCCAGTCTCCCCGACAGGGGTGGCACAGATACGCAGTATTTT. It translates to CASLPDRGGTDTQYF.

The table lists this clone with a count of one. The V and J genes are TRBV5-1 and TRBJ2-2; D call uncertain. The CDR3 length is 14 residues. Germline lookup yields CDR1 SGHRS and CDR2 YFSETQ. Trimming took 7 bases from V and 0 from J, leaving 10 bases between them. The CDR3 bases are TGCGCCAGCGCACCAGCGACGAACACCGGGGAGCTGTTTTTT. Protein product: CASAPATNTGELFF.

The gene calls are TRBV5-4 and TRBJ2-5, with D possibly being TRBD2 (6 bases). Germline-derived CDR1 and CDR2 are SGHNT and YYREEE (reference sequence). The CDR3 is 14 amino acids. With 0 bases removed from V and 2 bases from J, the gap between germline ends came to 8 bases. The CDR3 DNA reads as TGTGCCAGCAGCTTGGGTCGGGGGCAAGAGACCCAGTACTTC. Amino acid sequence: CASSLGRGQETQYF.

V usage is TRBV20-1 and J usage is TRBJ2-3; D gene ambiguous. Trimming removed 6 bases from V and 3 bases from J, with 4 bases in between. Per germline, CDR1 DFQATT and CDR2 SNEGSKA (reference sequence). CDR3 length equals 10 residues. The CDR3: CSAGTDTQYF. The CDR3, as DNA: TGCAGTGCGGGGACAGATACGCAGTATTTT.

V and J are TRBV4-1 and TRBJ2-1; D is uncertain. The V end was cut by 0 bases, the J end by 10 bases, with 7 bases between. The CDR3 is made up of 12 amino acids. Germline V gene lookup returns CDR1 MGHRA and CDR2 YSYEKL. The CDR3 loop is CASSQDLGEQFF. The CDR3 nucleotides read TGCGCCAGCAGCCAAGATCTGGGGGAGCAGTTCTTC.

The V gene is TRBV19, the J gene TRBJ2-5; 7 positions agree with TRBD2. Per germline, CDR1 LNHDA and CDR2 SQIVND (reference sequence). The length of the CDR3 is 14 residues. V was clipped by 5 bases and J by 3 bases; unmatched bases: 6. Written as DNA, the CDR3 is TGTGCCAGTAGTCGCCTAGCGGTCAAAGAGACCCAGTACTTC. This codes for CASSRLAVKETQYF.

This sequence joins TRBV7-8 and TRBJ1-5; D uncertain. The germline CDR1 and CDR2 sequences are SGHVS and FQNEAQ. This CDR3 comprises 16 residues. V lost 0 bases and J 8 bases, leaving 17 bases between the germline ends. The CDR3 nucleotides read TGTGCCAGCAGCTTAGCGCGATTTGGAGGGAGGGAGCCCCAGCATTTT. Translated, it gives CASSLARFGGREPQHF. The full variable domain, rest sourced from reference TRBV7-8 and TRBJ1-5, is GAGVSQSPRYKVAKRGQDVALRCDPISGHVSLFWYQQALGQGPEFLTYFQNEAQLDKSGLPSDRFFAERPEGSVSTLKIQRTQQEDSAVYLCASSLARFGGREPQHFGDGTRLSIL.

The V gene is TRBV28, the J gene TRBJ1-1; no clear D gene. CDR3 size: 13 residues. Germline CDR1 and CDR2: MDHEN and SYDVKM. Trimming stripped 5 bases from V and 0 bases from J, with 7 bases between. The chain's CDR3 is CASSTFMNTEAFF. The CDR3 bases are TGTGCCAGCAGTACCTTCATGAACACTGAAGCTTTCTTT.